The 28 T cell receptor beta chains below all came from one sample that was sequenced in a study of identical twins listed by TCRdb under 2016. The library was made by 5' RACE. Sequencing relied on an Illumina HiSeq 2000. TCRdb redid the processing of the public reads, applying fastp at Q25 and MiXCR, and retained in-frame beta chains. Duplicate CDR3 protein sequences are folded into a single record with the most common DNA and genes. The sample table contains some 730,000 distinct CDR3 sequences; only one count was recorded for around a sixth of them. The top ten hold over 10% of the sample. The data also belong to a second study, concerning T cells expressing NK-cell markers.

The sample taken for sequencing was PBMCs. These receptors all come from a woman aged 18-29 years in good health.

This chain joins TRBV11-2 and TRBJ2-7; TRBD2 agrees at 9 bases. CDR3 length: 15 residues. Germline values: CDR1 SGHAT, CDR2 FQNNGV. The ends lost 11 bases at V and 3 bases at J; junction bases unmatched: 14. This CDR3 is CAGWVESGRNYEQYF. The CDR3 DNA reads TGTGCCGGGTGGGTAGAAAGCGGGAGGAACTACGAGCAGTACTTC.

J is TRBJ2-3 and V is TRBV9; D is possibly TRBD1 (5 bases). V lost 1 base, J lost 3 bases, and 15 bases lay in between. The germline gives CDR1 SGDLS, CDR2 YYNGEE. The CDR3 length is 16 residues. The CDR3 spells CASSVYGAGQTDTQYF. The CDR3 DNA reads as TGTGCCAGCAGCGTATATGGGGCAGGCCAAACAGATACGCAGTATTTT.

This chain uses TRBV27 with TRBJ2-7, with 9 bases identical to TRBD2. The CDR3 totals 16 residues. V lost 5 bases, J lost 2 bases, and 10 bases stayed unmatched. In germline, CDR1 is MNHEY, CDR2 SMNVEV (reference sequence). CDR3 sequence (DNA): TGTGCCAGCAGTCCCCTCTCTAGCGGGAACCCCTACGAGCAGTACTTC. Its protein is CASSPLSSGNPYEQYF.

The gene calls are TRBV3-1 and TRBJ1-1; maybe TRBD1 (5 bases). Germline values: CDR1 LGHDT, CDR2 YNNKEL (reference sequence). The CDR3 sequence is 14 residues long. The ends were cut back, 0 bases at V and 7 bases at J, with 12 bases in the middle. As DNA, the CDR3 is TGTGCCAGCAGCCAAGATCTCGGGGGGATTGAAGCTTTCTTT. This codes for CASSQDLGGIEAFF.

J is TRBJ2-5 and V is TRBV6-5, with D tentatively TRBD2 (6 bases). The CDR3 runs to 13 residues. Germline CDR1 and CDR2: MNHEY and SVGAGI. Trimming removed 2 bases from V and 6 bases from J, with 10 bases in between. As DNA, the CDR3 is TGTGCCAGCAGTTACATAGCGGCCAAGACCCAGTACTTC. It codes for CASSYIAAKTQYF.

This clonotype has just a few counts. This rearrangement joins TRBV20-1 to TRBJ2-7; 11 nucleotides agree with TRBD1. V shed 3 bases and J 10 bases; nucleotides not matched to a gene: 8. The CDR3 runs 13 residues. Germline V gene lookup returns CDR1 DFQATT and CDR2 SNEGSKA (reference sequence). CDR3 sequence: CSASGQGANRQYF. DNA for the CDR3: TGCAGTGCTAGCGGACAGGGGGCGAATCGACAGTACTTC.

The chain employs TRBV6-1 and TRBJ2-7; D not certain. The CDR3 loop spans 13 amino acids. Between the trimmed V and J ends, which lost 8 bases and 2 bases, there was a span of 13 bases. Germline CDR1 reads MNHNS; CDR2 reads SASEGT. In DNA form, the CDR3 reads TGTGCCAGCCCTTTTTGGTCCCCCTACGAGCAGTACTTC. This translates into CASPFWSPYEQYF.

The chain joins TRBV6-2 or TRBV6-3 to TRBJ2-4; 8 bases fit TRBD1. Trimming removed 6 bases from V and 7 bases from J; junction bases left unmatched: 11. This CDR3 spans 15 amino acids. Germline lookup yields CDR1 MNHEY and CDR2 SVGEGT. CDR3 nucleotide sequence: TGTGCCAGCAGCCGAATGGGACAGGCGACGAACATTCAGTACTTC. This codes for CASSRMGQATNIQYF.

Only a few counts were recorded for this clonotype. The J gene is TRBJ1-1, the V gene TRBV5-5; TRBD1 agrees at 8 bases. With 4 bases clipped from V and 7 bases from J, the junction kept 6 bases outside the gene matches. Germline CDR1 reads SGHKS; CDR2 reads YYEKEE (reference sequence). The CDR3 spans 13 residues. CDR3 protein: CASSPQDRGEAFF. The CDR3 coding sequence is TGTGCCAGCAGCCCGCAAGACAGGGGTGAAGCTTTCTTT.

This clonotype was observed a few times. V is TRBV6-5 and J is TRBJ2-3; TRBD2 might be the D (6 bases). Germline-derived CDR1 and CDR2 are MNHEY and SVGAGI. V lost 2 bases, J lost 6 bases, and 9 bases lay in between. There are 13 residues in the CDR3. The CDR3 coding sequence is TGTGCCAGCAGTTACCAGGAGGGGGATACGCAGTATTTT. Residues: CASSYQEGDTQYF.

This clonotype was seen at least ten times. The gene calls are TRBV3-1 and TRBJ2-1; D not resolved. Per the germline V gene, CDR1 is LGHDT and CDR2 is YNNKEL (reference sequence). This CDR3 spans 12 amino acids. V was trimmed by 5 bases and J by 9 bases, leaving 11 bases between them. The CDR3 sequence is CASSAFGSEQFF. For the CDR3, the DNA is TGTGCCAGCAGCGCCTTCGGAAGTGAGCAGTTCTTC.

This clonotype was counted only a few times. The gene calls are TRBV5-1 and TRBJ2-7; D gene uncertain. Trimming removed 4 bases from V and 6 bases from J, with 8 bases in between. The germline gives CDR1 SGHRS, CDR2 YFSETQ. The CDR3 covers 11 residues. The DNA of the CDR3 is TGCGCCAGCAGCCAACCTGGCGAGCAGTACTTC. Its translation: CASSQPGEQYF.

The chain recombines TRBV14 with TRBJ2-7; D gene uncertain. Germline V CDR1 and CDR2: SGHDN, FVKESK. The CDR3 runs to 14 residues. Trimming took off 1 base at V and 1 base at J, with 8 bases between the two ends. CDR3 bases: TGTGCCAGCAGCCAAGTTAGGACGTCCTACGAGCAGTACTTC. Translation gives CASSQVRTSYEQYF.

V and J are TRBV24-1 and TRBJ2-1; D unclear. V lost 5 bases, J lost 8 bases, and 12 bases lay in between. CDR1 is KGHDR, CDR2 SFDVKD, per germline. The CDR3 length is 13 residues. CDR3 nucleotide sequence: TGTGCCACCAGTGCCGAATACATGGATGAGCAGTTCTTC. It encodes CATSAEYMDEQFF.

This clonotype was detected a few times. The gene calls are TRBV15 and TRBJ2-5; D might be TRBD1 (5 bases). The CDR3 spans 14 residues. V shed 2 bases and J shed 5 bases, with 12 bases lying between them. CDR1 LNHNV and CDR2 YYDKDF come from the germline V gene (reference sequence). The CDR3 nucleotides read TGTGCCACCAGCAGAACAGGAGCGTGGGAGACCCAGTACTTC. The encoded protein is CATSRTGAWETQYF.

The genes are TRBV5-1 and TRBJ2-5; D is unresolved. The CDR3 extends over 13 amino acids. V was cut by 2 bases and J by 4 bases, with 9 bases left in between. CDR1 SGHRS and CDR2 YFSETQ come from the germline V gene. The CDR3 protein is CASSFFLGETQYF. In nucleotides, the CDR3 is TGCGCCAGCAGCTTTTTTCTGGGAGAGACCCAGTACTTC.

This clonotype occurred a few times. The V and J genes are TRBV16 and TRBJ1-2; the D is unclear. Germline lookup yields CDR1 KGHSY and CDR2 FQNENV. The germline V and J ends were trimmed by 1 base and 8 bases, with 11 bases remaining between them. This CDR3 is 13 amino acids long. The CDR3 DNA is TGTGCCAGCAGCCAATACGGGATTATAGGCTACACCTTC. Translating it yields CASSQYGIIGYTF.

J is TRBJ2-3 and V is TRBV5-5, with 9 bases aligning to TRBD2. The CDR3 has 16 residues. Trimming took 4 bases from V and 6 from J; bases not matched to a gene: 12. Germline V gene sequence: CDR1 SGHKS, CDR2 YYEKEE (reference sequence). The CDR3 spells CASSRRTSERLDTQYF. In nucleotides, the CDR3 is TGTGCCAGCAGCCGCCGGACTAGCGAACGGTTGGATACGCAGTATTTT. Using reference TRBV5-5 and TRBJ2-3 for the parts outside the CDR3, the full variable domain is DAGVTQSPTHLIKTRGQQVTLRCSPISGHKSVSWYQQVLGQGPQFIFQYYEKEERGRGNFPDRFSARQFPNYSSELNVNALLLGDSALYLCASSRRTSERLDTQYFGPGTRLTVL.

This clonotype was counted only a few times. The chain uses TRBV20-1 and TRBJ2-1; 8 positions agree with TRBD1. Germline loops: CDR1 DFQATT, CDR2 SNEGSKA (reference sequence). The CDR3 consists of 15 residues. J was trimmed by 6 bases and V by 0 bases; bases with no gene match: 7. CDR3 sequence (DNA): TGCAGTGCTAGAGATCTGACAGGGGCAGGCAATGAGCAGTTCTTC. This sequence encodes CSARDLTGAGNEQFF.

This clonotype has only a few counts. The chain carries TRBV7-3 and TRBJ2-6, with D uncertain. CDR3 size: 18 residues. Trimming cost V 1 base and J 0 bases, with 13 bases left between them. Germline V lookup: CDR1 SGHTA, CDR2 FQGTGA. CDR3 in DNA: TGTGCCAGCAGCTTAAAGTTAAGTCCCCTCTCTGGGGCCAACGTCCTGACTTTC. This codes for CASSLKLSPLSGANVLTF. Full variable domain (outside the CDR3, taken from reference TRBV7-3 and TRBJ2-6): GAGVSQTPSNKVTEKGKYVELRCDPISGHTALYWYRQSLGQGPEFLIYFQGTGAADDSGLPNDRFFAVRPEGSVSTLKIQRTERGDSAVYLCASSLKLSPLSGANVLTFGAGSRLTVL.

This rearrangement joins TRBV11-2 to TRBJ2-4; no clear D gene. Trimming removed 5 bases from V and 2 bases from J, with 13 bases in between. Germline CDR1 is SGHAT and CDR2 is FQNNGV. The CDR3 spans 15 residues. In nucleotides, the CDR3 is TGTGCCAGCAGCCCGGTGTGGGAATCCAAAAACATTCAGTACTTC. Protein product: CASSPVWESKNIQYF.

The CDR3 DNA reads TGTGCCAGCAGTTTTCGCAGGGAGAGGGATGGCTACACCTTC. Translating gives CASSFRRERDGYTF. The rearrangement joins TRBV12-3 or TRBV12-4 to TRBJ1-2; D is perhaps TRBD1 (5 bases). The CDR3 runs 14 residues. V was trimmed by 3 bases and J by 6 bases, leaving 14 bases between them.

The chain recombines TRBV12-3 or TRBV12-4 with TRBJ1-1; D is possibly TRBD1 (5 bases). The CDR3 contains 15 residues. The V end was cut by 3 bases, the J end by 4 bases, with 15 bases between. The CDR3 sequence is CASSFWGRSSTEAFF. The DNA for the CDR3 is TGTGCCAGCAGTTTCTGGGGCAGATCGAGCACTGAAGCTTTCTTT.

V gene TRBV24-1 combines with J gene TRBJ2-1, with D perhaps being TRBD1 or TRBD2 (5 bases each). V shed 2 bases and J shed 4 bases, with 14 bases lying between them. Per the germline V gene, CDR1 is KGHDR and CDR2 is SFDVKD. The CDR3 loop spans 16 amino acids. The CDR3 coding sequence is TGTGCCACCAGTGATTCCGGGACGAGAGATTACAATGAGCAGTTCTTC. This encodes CATSDSGTRDYNEQFF.

This clonotype was counted between two and nine times. The genes are TRBV28 and TRBJ2-4; TRBD2 matches 8 bases. Germline values: CDR1 MDHEN, CDR2 SYDVKM. V trimming: 8 bases; J trimming: 7 bases; junction bases outside the gene matches: 7. The CDR3 loop spans 13 amino acids. CDR3 in amino acids: CASSGGAPNIQYF. The CDR3 DNA sequence: TGTGCCAGCTCCGGGGGGGCTCCCAACATTCAGTACTTC.

The rearrangement uses TRBV20-1 and TRBJ2-7, with TRBD2 matching over 8 bases. Losses at the gene ends were 0 bases for V and 5 bases for J; bases not matched to a gene: 12. CDR1 and CDR2 (germline): DFQATT, SNEGSKA (reference sequence). The CDR3 is made up of 16 amino acids. The CDR3 DNA sequence: TGCAGTGCTAGAGAGACGAGACTAGCGATGGGGAACGAGCAGTACTTC. It encodes CSARETRLAMGNEQYF.

This clonotype was seen a few times. V gene TRBV12-3 or TRBV12-4 combines with J gene TRBJ2-7; the D gene is possibly TRBD2 (5 bases). The CDR3 contains 14 residues. Deletions cut 3 bases from V and 5 bases from J, with 14 bases between. CDR3 DNA sequence: TGTGCCAGCAGTTTCCCCCCGAGGGTAAACGAGCAGTACTTC. It specifies CASSFPPRVNEQYF.

This rearrangement joins TRBV20-1 to TRBJ2-5; TRBD1 aligns across 7 bases. This CDR3 spans 12 amino acids. The germline V gene encodes CDR1 DFQATT and CDR2 SNEGSKA (reference sequence). Trimming removed 6 bases from V and 4 bases from J; junction bases left unmatched: 5. CDR3 nucleotide sequence: TGCAGTGCCCAGGGGGACAGAGAGACCCAGTACTTC. Translated, it gives CSAQGDRETQYF.